This record looks at one TCR beta chain sequence and its context. This sample is drawn from a study of blood T cell repertoires in COVID-19. The wider study: Donors in the United States, Italy and Spain gave samples during acute or convalescent COVID-19. The cDNA or gDNA used as material had been derived from T cells, B-cell-depleted T cells, or PBMCs.

Per the original methods: Counts of nucleated cells, estimated from reference gene primer amplification, were obtained. TCRdb's copy holds only in-frame clones and misses some; the assay was immunoSEQ multiplex PCR. Clone size and the V and J calls come from that table; the DNA yielded D and trimming. The data contain 350,000 to 550,000 clones, approximately 90% of them singletons. CDR3 length: 16 amino acids. Trimming took off 0 bases at V and 0 bases at J, with 9 bases between the two ends. The germline CDR1 and CDR2 sequences are SGDLS and YYNGEE. This clonotype was obtained from a woman in her twenties or thirties with acute or convalescent COVID-19. The genes are TRBV9 and TRBJ1-4; D is undetermined. The material sequenced was peripheral blood. CDR3 nucleotide sequence: TGTGCCAGCAGCGTAGCATCGGGAACAACTAATGAAAAACTGTTTTTT. It translates to CASSVASGTTNEKLFF.